This record looks at one TCR beta chain sequence and its context. Its antigen remains unidentified. The CDR3 runs to 15 residues. Germline assignment: CDR1 SGHRS and CDR2 YFSETQ. The junction had 11 bases not matched to a gene; V was cut back by 5 bases and J by 10 bases. Profiled with immunoSEQ multiplex PCR; TCRdb holds only in-frame clones, not every one. The sample lists roughly 100,000 clones; over 75% were seen once. This sample is drawn from a study of graft-versus-host responses after intestinal transplantation. Study-wide points: The marrow of recipients harbored GvH clones, and ileum or blood showed some of them first.

The gene calls are TRBV5-1 and TRBJ1-6, with 8 positions matching TRBD1. This TCR derives from a human donor who received an intestinal transplant. Sequencing used unstimulated CD4+ T cells sorted from spleen or lymph node cells, obtained before intestinal transplant. The CDR3 nucleotides are TGCGCCAGCAGATCAGGACAGGGAATTTACTCACCCCTCCACTTT. Translation gives CASRSGQGIYSPLHF.